This T cell receptor (beta chain) was sequenced in a study of T-cell reconstitution after alpha-beta-depleted transplantation in children. General study results and limits: Newly made T cells mostly supplied T-cell counts and diversity one year after transplant. Several hundred expanded graft clones reportedly were the source of alpha-beta T cells about two months after transplant.

During its preparation, the TCRbeta library received unique molecular identifiers. TCRdb processed the PCR reads anew with MiXCR; each CDR3 protein has one entry. The sample lists fewer than 700,000 distinct CDR3 sequences, roughly 23% occurring once. Trimming shortened V by 1 base and J by 5 bases, and 9 bases separated the two germline ends. The CDR3 is 13 residues long. The germline gives CDR1 DFQATT, CDR2 SNEGSKA (reference sequence). On this clonotype itself: Its antigen is undetermined.

The V gene is TRBV20-1, the J gene TRBJ1-5; D is unclear. This sequence was found in a boy under two years old who had a stem cell transplant for acute myeloid leukemia, so the T cells may come from the graft donor. Here the sequenced sample was PBMCs, mostly from graft donor cells, taken 360 days after TCRalphabeta/CD19-depleted stem cell transplant. DNA for the CDR3: TGCAGTGCTAGAGTTAGGTTAGATCAGCCCCAGCATTTT. Its protein product is CSARVRLDQPQHF.